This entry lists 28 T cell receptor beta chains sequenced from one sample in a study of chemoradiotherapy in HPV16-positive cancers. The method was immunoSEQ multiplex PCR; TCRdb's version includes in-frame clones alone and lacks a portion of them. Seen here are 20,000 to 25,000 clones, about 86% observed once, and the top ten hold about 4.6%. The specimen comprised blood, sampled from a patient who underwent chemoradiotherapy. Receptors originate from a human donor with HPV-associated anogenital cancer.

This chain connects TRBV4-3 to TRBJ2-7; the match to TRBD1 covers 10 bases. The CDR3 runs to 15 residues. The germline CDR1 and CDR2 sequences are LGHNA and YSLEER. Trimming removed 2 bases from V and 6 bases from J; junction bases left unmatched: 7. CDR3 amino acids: CASSQRGQGDGEQYF. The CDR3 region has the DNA TGCGCCAGCAGCCAACGTGGACAGGGGGACGGCGAGCAGTACTTC.

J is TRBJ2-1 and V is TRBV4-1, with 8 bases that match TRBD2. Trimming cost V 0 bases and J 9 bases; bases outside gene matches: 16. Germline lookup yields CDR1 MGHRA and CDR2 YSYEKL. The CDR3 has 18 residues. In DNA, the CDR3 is TGCGCCAGCAGCCAAGATCGGGGACTAGTGGTGGACGGGCTTGAGCAGTTCTTC. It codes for CASSQDRGLVVDGLEQFF.

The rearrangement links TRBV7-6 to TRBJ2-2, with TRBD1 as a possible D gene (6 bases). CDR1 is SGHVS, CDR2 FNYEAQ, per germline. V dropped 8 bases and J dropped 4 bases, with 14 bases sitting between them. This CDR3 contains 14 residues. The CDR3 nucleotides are TGTGCCAGCGGCGCAGGGGAAGGCACCGGGGAGCTGTTTTTT. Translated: CASGAGEGTGELFF.

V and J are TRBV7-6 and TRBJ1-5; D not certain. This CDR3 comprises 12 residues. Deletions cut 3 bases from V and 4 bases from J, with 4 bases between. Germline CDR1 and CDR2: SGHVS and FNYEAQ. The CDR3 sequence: CASSFPNQPQHF. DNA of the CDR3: TGTGCCAGCAGCTTCCCTAATCAGCCCCAGCATTTT.

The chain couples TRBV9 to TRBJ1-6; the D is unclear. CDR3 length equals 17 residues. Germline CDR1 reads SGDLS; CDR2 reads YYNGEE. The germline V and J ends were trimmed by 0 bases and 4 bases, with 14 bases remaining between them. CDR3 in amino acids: CASSVGAVPGYNSPLHF. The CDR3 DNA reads TGTGCCAGCAGCGTAGGGGCGGTACCCGGTTATAATTCACCCCTCCACTTT.

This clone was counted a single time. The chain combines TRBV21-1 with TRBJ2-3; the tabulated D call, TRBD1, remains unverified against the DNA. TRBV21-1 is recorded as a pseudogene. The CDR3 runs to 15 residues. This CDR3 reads CASRNSGLQDRTQYF. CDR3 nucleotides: TGTGCCAGCCGCAACTCAGGGCTCCAGGATCGGACGCAGTATTTT.

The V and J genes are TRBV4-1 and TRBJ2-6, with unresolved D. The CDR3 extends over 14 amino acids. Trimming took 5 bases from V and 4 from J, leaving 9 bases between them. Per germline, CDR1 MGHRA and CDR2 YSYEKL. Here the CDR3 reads CASSGELGANVLTF. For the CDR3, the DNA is TGCGCCAGCAGCGGAGAGCTAGGGGCCAACGTCCTGACTTTC.

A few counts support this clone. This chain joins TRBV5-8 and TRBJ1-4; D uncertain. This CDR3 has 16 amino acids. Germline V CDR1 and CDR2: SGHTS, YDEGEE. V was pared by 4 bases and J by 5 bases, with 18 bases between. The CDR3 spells CASSQDYGSSNEKLFF. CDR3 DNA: TGTGCCAGCAGCCAAGACTACGGGAGCTCCAATGAAAAACTGTTTTTT.

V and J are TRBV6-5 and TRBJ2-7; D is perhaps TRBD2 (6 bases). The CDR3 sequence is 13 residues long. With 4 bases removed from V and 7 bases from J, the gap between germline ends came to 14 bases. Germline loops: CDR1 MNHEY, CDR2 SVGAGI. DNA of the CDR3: TGTGCCAGCAGTTCTGGCTCGGGGAGGGAGCAGTACTTC. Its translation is CASSSGSGREQYF.

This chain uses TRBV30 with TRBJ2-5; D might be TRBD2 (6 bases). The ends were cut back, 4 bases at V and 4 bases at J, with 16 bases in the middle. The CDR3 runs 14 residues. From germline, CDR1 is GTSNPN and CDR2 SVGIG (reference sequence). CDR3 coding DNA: TGTGCCTGGACTGAAGGTCGGGGGAGAGAGACCCAGTACTTC. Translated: CAWTEGRGRETQYF.

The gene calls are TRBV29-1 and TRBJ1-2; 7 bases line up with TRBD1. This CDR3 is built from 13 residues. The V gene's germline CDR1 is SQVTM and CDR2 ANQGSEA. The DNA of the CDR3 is TGCAGTGCTGGGCCACAGGGGAACTATGGCTACACCTTC. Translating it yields CSAGPQGNYGYTF.

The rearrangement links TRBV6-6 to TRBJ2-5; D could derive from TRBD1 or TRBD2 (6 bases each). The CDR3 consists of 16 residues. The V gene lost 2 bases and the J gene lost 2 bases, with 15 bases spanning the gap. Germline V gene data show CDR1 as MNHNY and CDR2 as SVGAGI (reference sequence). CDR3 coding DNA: TGTGCCAGCAGTTACGGGGGGCGCGGAAGGCAAGAGACCCAGTACTTC. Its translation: CASSYGGRGRQETQYF.

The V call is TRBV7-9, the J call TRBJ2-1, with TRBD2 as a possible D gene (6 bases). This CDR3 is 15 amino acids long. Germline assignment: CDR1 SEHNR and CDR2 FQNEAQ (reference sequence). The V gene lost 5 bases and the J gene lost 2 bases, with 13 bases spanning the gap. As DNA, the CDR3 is TGTGCCAGCAGCCCGTTAGGCGGGGCCTACAATGAGCAGTTCTTC. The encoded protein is CASSPLGGAYNEQFF.

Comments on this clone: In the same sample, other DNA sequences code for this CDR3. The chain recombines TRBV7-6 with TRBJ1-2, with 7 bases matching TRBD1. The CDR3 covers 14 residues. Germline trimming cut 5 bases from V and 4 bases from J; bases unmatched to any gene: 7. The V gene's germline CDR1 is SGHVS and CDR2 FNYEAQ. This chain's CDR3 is CASSRRDSTYGYTF. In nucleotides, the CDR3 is TGTGCCAGCAGCCGAAGGGACAGCACCTATGGCTACACCTTC.

CDR3 in amino acids: CASSTQWGGNTEAFF. The CDR3 coding sequence is TGTGCCAGCAGCACCCAATGGGGTGGGAACACTGAAGCTTTCTTT. V gene TRBV7-2 combines with J gene TRBJ1-1; D call uncertain. Germline-derived CDR1 and CDR2 are SGHTA and FQGNSA. The CDR3 has 15 amino acids. V shed 5 bases and J shed 1 base, with 14 bases lying between them.

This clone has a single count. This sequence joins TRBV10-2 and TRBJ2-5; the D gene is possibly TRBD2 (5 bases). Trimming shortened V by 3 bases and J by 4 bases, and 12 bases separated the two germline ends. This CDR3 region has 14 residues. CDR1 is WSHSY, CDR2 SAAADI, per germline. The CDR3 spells CASSDPGSGETQYF. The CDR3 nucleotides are TGCGCCAGCAGTGATCCGGGATCGGGAGAGACCCAGTACTTC.

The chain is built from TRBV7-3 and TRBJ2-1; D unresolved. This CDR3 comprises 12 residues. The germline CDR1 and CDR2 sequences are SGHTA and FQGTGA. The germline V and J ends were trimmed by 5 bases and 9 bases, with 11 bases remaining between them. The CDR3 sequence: CASSPSWGEQFF. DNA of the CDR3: TGTGCCAGCAGCCCGTCGTGGGGTGAGCAGTTCTTC.

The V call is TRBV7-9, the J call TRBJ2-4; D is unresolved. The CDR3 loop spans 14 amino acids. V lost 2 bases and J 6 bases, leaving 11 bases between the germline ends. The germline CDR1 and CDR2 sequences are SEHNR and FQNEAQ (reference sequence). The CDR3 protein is CASSLLREVNIQYF. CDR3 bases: TGTGCCAGCAGCTTACTAAGGGAAGTAAACATTCAGTACTTC.

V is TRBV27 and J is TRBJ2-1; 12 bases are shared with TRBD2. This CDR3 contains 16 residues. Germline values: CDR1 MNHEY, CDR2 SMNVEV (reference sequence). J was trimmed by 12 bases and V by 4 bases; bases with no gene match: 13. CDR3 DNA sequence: TGTGCCAGCAGTTCCTCGACTAGCGGGGGTCCCCATAGGCAGTTCTTC. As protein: CASSSSTSGGPHRQFF.

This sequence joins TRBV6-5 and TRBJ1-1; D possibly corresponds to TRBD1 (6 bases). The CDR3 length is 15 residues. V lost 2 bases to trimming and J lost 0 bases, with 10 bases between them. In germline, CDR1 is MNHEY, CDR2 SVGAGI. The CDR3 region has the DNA TGTGCCAGCAGTTACCGGGGGCCGGTGAACACTGAAGCTTTCTTT. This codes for CASSYRGPVNTEAFF.

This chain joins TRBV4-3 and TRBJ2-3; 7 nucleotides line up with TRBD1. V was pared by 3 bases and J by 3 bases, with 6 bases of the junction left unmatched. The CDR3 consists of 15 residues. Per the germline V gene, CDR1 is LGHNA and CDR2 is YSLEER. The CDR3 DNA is TGCGCCAGCAGCCATGGCACACAGGGGACAGATACGCAGTATTTT. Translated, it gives CASSHGTQGTDTQYF.

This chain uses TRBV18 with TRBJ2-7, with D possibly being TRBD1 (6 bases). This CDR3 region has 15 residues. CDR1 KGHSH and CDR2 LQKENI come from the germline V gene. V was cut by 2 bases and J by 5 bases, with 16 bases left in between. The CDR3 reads CASSPGAGDRNEQYF. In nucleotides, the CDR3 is TGTGCCAGCTCACCAGGGGCAGGGGATCGCAACGAGCAGTACTTC.

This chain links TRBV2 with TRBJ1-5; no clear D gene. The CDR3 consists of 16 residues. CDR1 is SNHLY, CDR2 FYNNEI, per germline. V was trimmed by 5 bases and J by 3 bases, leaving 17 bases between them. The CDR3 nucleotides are TGTGCCAGCAGTTTGTACAGCGCCATAAACAATCAGCCCCAGCATTTT. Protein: CASSLYSAINNQPQHF.

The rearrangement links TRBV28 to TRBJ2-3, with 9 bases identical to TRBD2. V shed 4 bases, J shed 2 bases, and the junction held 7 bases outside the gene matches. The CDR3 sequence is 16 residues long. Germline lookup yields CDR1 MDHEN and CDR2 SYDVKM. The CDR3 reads CASSSPAGGPTDTQYF. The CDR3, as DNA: TGTGCCAGCAGTTCCCCAGCGGGAGGACCCACAGATACGCAGTATTTT.

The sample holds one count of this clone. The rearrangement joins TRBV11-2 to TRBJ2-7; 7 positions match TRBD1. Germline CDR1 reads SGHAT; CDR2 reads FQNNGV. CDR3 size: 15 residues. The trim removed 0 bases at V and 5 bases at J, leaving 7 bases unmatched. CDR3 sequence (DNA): TGTGCCAGCAGCTTAGACCGAGGGGGCATGAACGAGCAGTACTTC. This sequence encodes CASSLDRGGMNEQYF.

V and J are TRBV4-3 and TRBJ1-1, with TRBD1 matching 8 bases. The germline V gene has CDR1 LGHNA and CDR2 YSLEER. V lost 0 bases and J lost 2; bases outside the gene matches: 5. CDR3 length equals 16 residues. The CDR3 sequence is CASSQDGQGANTEAFF. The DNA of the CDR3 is TGCGCCAGCAGCCAAGATGGGCAGGGGGCCAACACTGAAGCTTTCTTT.

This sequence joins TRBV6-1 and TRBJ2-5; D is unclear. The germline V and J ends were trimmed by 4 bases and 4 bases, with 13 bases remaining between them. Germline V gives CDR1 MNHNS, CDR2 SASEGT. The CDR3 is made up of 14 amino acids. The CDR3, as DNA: TGTGCCAGCAGTGGGAAGGGTTTTGGAGAGACCCAGTACTTC. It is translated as CASSGKGFGETQYF.

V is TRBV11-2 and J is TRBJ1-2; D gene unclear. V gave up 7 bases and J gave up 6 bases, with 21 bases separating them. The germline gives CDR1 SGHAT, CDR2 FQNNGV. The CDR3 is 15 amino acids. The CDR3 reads CASNHISGRFDGYTF. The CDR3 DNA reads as TGTGCCAGCAACCACATAAGCGGAAGGTTCGATGGCTACACCTTC.